The entry below gives a single T cell receptor (beta chain) sequence along with its context. Its antigen is unidentified. TCRdb itself ran the 5' RACE reads through MiXCR, one entry per CDR3 protein. The sample yields some 240,000 distinct CDR3 sequences, about 8% seen once. The CDR3 consists of 16 residues. J gave up 6 bases and V 1 base, and 6 bases lay outside the gene matches. Per the germline V gene, CDR1 is SGHAT and CDR2 is FQNNGV. This sample stems from a study of identical twins. Findings and limits, study-wide: Where beta out-of-frame sequences were concerned, excess twin sharing was weaker. Modelling underestimated the level of out-of-frame TCR alpha sharing observed in monozygotic twins. Memory repertoires showed no such pattern, whereas abundant cord blood beta clonotypes carried fewer insertions.

This same sample was also taken into another study, of yellow fever vaccine responses in identical twins. That work states: Twins' T cell vaccine responses reportedly looked partly convergent, partly personalized.

The TCR originated in a woman aged 18-29 years in good health. The sequenced sample consisted of CD8+ T cells sorted from blood. This chain uses TRBV11-2 with TRBJ2-1; TRBD2 matches at 10 bases. This CDR3 is CASSLGTSGIGNEQFF. In DNA, the CDR3 is TGTGCCAGCAGCTTAGGAACTAGCGGGATTGGCAATGAGCAGTTCTTC.